This T cell receptor (beta chain) was identified during a study of shared clonotypes between healthy human individuals. Naive CD8 cells comprised CD45RO-negative, CCR7-positively selected cells, excluding terminally differentiated effector memory CD45RA+ cells. There were only Caucasian adults among the donors, and all lived in Nashville, Tennessee. Details on this clone: Its antigen is currently unknown. Other DNA sequences from this sample encode an identical CDR3 as well.

Deep-level assay runs were performed. The data were produced by immunoSEQ multiplex PCR, yet TCRdb's version contains in-frame clones alone and is incomplete. The sample has millions of clones; roughly 91% are singletons. The germline V and J ends were trimmed by 6 bases and 8 bases, with 9 bases remaining between them. Germline CDR1 reads MNHEY; CDR2 reads SVGAGI. The CDR3 spans 11 residues. Whole-study results and caveats: Of the naive CD4 clonotypes, approximately 5% were shared across a few donors.

The V gene is TRBV6-5, the J gene TRBJ2-3; D gene unclear. This TCR came from a man in his late teens or twenties in good health. Some clones in this sample may be carry-over from other donors' samples. Sequenced input: naive CD8+ T cells from PBMCs. In nucleotides, the CDR3 is TGTGCCAGCAGCTCGGGTAGTACGCAGTATTTT. Amino acid sequence: CASSSGSTQYF.